The 25 T cell receptor beta chains in this list originate from one sample, sequenced in a study of vaccination and CD4 T cells after COVID-19. Their cognate antigens are unknown. Sequence data for DNA of cultured CD4+ T cells were generated by the Oncomine TCR Beta short-read assay. TCRdb called the PCR reads again in MiXCR, with one record for every CDR3 protein. The profile shows about 18,000 distinct CDR3 sequences, 35% to 50% of them singletons. Sample treatment: approximately nine-day PBMC culture with coronavirus spike peptide pools or control peptides (ViraFEST assay). Sequenced here: CD4+ T cells from blood, cultured in vitro, sampled after SARS-CoV-2 vaccination. The receptor set was obtained from a human donor who had recovered from COVID-19.

The chain carries TRBV19 and TRBJ1-1; perhaps TRBD1 as D (6 bases). The CDR3 has 14 residues. The V gene's germline CDR1 is LNHDA and CDR2 SQIVND (reference sequence). The V end lost 6 bases, the J end lost 5 bases, and 16 bases lay between the germline ends. Here the CDR3 DNA reads TGTGCCAGTAGCCCAATCAGGGGAGGGACTGAAGCTTTCTTT. It codes for CASSPIRGGTEAFF.

The rearrangement joins TRBV20-1 to TRBJ1-1; D is uncertain. Germline V lookup: CDR1 DFQATT, CDR2 SNEGSKA (reference sequence). The V gene lost 5 bases and the J gene lost 1 base, with 11 bases spanning the gap. CDR3 length: 13 residues. CDR3 sequence: CSALRTGNTEAFF. The CDR3 DNA is TGCAGTGCTCTGAGGACGGGGAACACTGAAGCTTTCTTT.

The chain joins TRBV15 to TRBJ2-6; TRBD1 agrees at 7 bases. Germline CDR1 reads LNHNV; CDR2 reads YYDKDF (reference sequence). The CDR3 is 18 amino acids. Trimming removed 5 bases from V and 0 bases from J; junction bases left unmatched: 10. The CDR3 loop is CATSLPGQPNSGANVLTF. DNA for the CDR3: TGTGCCACCAGCTTGCCGGGACAGCCGAACTCTGGGGCCAACGTCCTGACTTTC.

This rearrangement joins TRBV27 to TRBJ1-1, with a weak D call TRBD1 (5 bases). CDR1 is MNHEY and CDR2 is SMNVEV in the germline V gene (reference sequence). The CDR3 has 14 amino acids. V was shortened by 3 bases and J by 4 bases, with 12 bases between the two germline ends. The CDR3 loop reads CASSFSGGITEAFF. The CDR3 bases are TGTGCCAGCAGTTTTTCCGGGGGGATCACTGAAGCTTTCTTT.

The chain employs TRBV6-1 and TRBJ1-6; D remains ambiguous. Germline V gene sequence: CDR1 MNHNS, CDR2 SASEGT. The length of the CDR3 is 14 residues. V was shortened by 6 bases and J by 9 bases, with 15 bases between the two germline ends. In DNA, the CDR3 is TGTGCCAGCAGGAGGGTTGGTATAAGTTCACCCCTCCACTTT. Translated: CASRRVGISSPLHF.

This chain uses TRBV20-1 with TRBJ1-2, with 8 bases that match TRBD1. This CDR3 is built from 14 residues. V trimming: 0 bases; J trimming: 7 bases; junction bases outside the gene matches: 7. The V gene's germline CDR1 is DFQATT and CDR2 SNEGSKA (reference sequence). The CDR3 protein is CSARDTRQGSGYTF. CDR3 sequence (DNA): TGCAGTGCTAGAGATACGCGACAGGGGTCTGGCTACACCTTC.

The chain is built from TRBV7-2 and TRBJ2-2; 9 bases agree with TRBD2. V was clipped by 5 bases and J by 0 bases; unmatched bases: 7. From germline, CDR1 is SGHTA and CDR2 FQGNSA. The CDR3 is 17 residues long. The CDR3 DNA reads TGTGCCAGCAGCCGGCGGCGGGGGGGCCCGAACACCGGGGAGCTGTTTTTT. It translates to CASSRRRGGPNTGELFF.

The chain joins TRBV7-9 to TRBJ2-7; D remains unclear. Deletions cut 4 bases from V and 0 bases from J, with 7 bases between. The CDR3 has 13 residues. CDR1 is SEHNR and CDR2 is FQNEAQ in the germline V gene (reference sequence). The CDR3 DNA follows: TGTGCCAGCAGCTCTGATAGCTCCTACGAGCAGTACTTC. The encoded protein is CASSSDSSYEQYF.

The rearrangement links TRBV6-1 to TRBJ2-7, with 8 bases lining up with TRBD1. This CDR3 contains 17 residues. CDR1 and CDR2 from the germline V gene are MNHNS and SASEGT. The J segment lost 3 bases and the V segment lost 1 base, leaving 11 bases of the junction unmatched. CDR3 coding DNA: TGTGCCAGCAGTGAAGGGAAGCGCGACAGGGGTCACTACGAGCAGTACTTC. Protein: CASSEGKRDRGHYEQYF.

V gene TRBV6-5 combines with J gene TRBJ1-1; D is ambiguous. V lost 2 bases and J lost 4, with 11 bases in between. The germline V gene encodes CDR1 MNHEY and CDR2 SVGAGI. The CDR3 spans 14 residues. The CDR3 region is CASSYTRTSTEAFF. The DNA of the CDR3 is TGTGCCAGCAGTTACACCCGAACCTCCACTGAAGCTTTCTTT.

The chain recombines TRBV2 with TRBJ1-1; D not resolved. The CDR3 loop spans 11 amino acids. V was pared by 6 bases and J by 4 bases, with 6 bases between. Germline V gene lookup returns CDR1 SNHLY and CDR2 FYNNEI. CDR3 sequence reads: CASRVATEAFF. The CDR3 DNA sequence: TGTGCCAGCAGGGTCGCCACTGAAGCTTTCTTT. The full variable domain, rest sourced from reference TRBV2 and TRBJ1-1, is EPEVTQTPSHQVTQMGQEVILRCVPISNHLYFYWYRQILGQKVEFLVSFYNNEISEKSEIFDDQFSVERPDGSNFTLKIRSTKLEDSAMYFCASRVATEAFFGQGTRLTVV.

This chain joins TRBV18 and TRBJ2-7; 9 bases map to TRBD1. J lost 7 bases, V lost 2 bases, and 6 bases had no gene match. The CDR3 runs 14 residues. Looked up from germline, CDR1 is KGHSH and CDR2 is LQKENI. The CDR3: CASSPTGGSGEQYF. CDR3 sequence (DNA): TGTGCCAGCTCACCAACAGGGGGCTCGGGTGAGCAGTACTTC.

This clonotype was detected only a few times. V gene TRBV7-2 combines with J gene TRBJ2-3; 14 bases map to TRBD2. V was clipped by 1 base and J by 7 bases; unmatched bases: 4. From germline, CDR1 is SGHTA and CDR2 FQGNSA. CDR3 size: 16 residues. This chain's CDR3 is CASSLEGTSGRNTQYF. The CDR3 nucleotides read TGTGCCAGCAGCTTAGAAGGGACTAGCGGGAGAAATACGCAGTATTTT.

This clonotype was counted between two and nine times. This chain links TRBV7-6 with TRBJ1-1; 7 bases are a match to TRBD1. This CDR3 spans 16 amino acids. The germline CDR1 and CDR2 sequences are SGHVS and FNYEAQ. Trimming cost V 5 bases and J 6 bases; bases outside gene matches: 15. The CDR3 sequence: CASSQSGGMPTSEAFF. The CDR3 DNA sequence: TGTGCCAGCAGCCAGTCAGGGGGTATGCCAACATCTGAAGCTTTCTTT.

The V and J genes are TRBV24-1 and TRBJ2-1; D is uncertain. Per the germline V gene, CDR1 is KGHDR and CDR2 is SFDVKD. V lost 6 bases to trimming and J lost 10 bases, with 15 bases between them. This CDR3 is 13 amino acids long. CDR3 loop: CATSLGGAAEQFF. The CDR3 DNA reads TGTGCCACCAGTCTCGGCGGCGCCGCGGAGCAGTTCTTC.

The rearrangement uses TRBV7-2 and TRBJ2-3, with D perhaps matching TRBD1 (5 bases). This CDR3 spans 14 amino acids. The germline V and J ends were trimmed by 4 bases and 2 bases, with 10 bases remaining between them. The germline CDR1 and CDR2 sequences are SGHTA and FQGNSA. Here the CDR3 reads CASSYQGSTDTQYF. CDR3 DNA: TGTGCCAGCAGCTATCAGGGATCCACAGATACGCAGTATTTT. Based on the CDR3 plus reference TRBV7-2 and TRBJ2-3, the full variable domain is GAGVSQSPSNKVTEKGKDVELRCDPISGHTALYWYRQSLGQGLEFLIYFQGNSAPDKSGLPSDRFSAERTGGSVSTLTIQRTQQEDSAVYLCASSYQGSTDTQYFGPGTRLTVL.

In DNA, the CDR3 is TGTGCCAGCAGTTTCGGAGGGGAAGCCAAAAACATTCAGTACTTC. Its translation is CASSFGGEAKNIQYF. This chain joins TRBV28 and TRBJ2-4, with a weak D call TRBD2 (6 bases). V lost 3 bases to trimming and J lost 0 bases, with 9 bases between them. Germline V lookup: CDR1 MDHEN, CDR2 SYDVKM. The CDR3 totals 15 residues.

V is TRBV19 and J is TRBJ2-7, with 7 nucleotides matching TRBD1. In germline, CDR1 is LNHDA, CDR2 SQIVND (reference sequence). The CDR3 is 15 amino acids. The ends lost 1 base at V and 1 base at J; junction bases unmatched: 4. The CDR3 spells CASSIGGQISYEQYF. CDR3 nucleotide sequence: TGTGCCAGTAGTATAGGGGGACAGATTTCCTACGAGCAGTACTTC.

This chain joins TRBV7-9 and TRBJ2-1, with 10 nucleotides matching TRBD1. The germline gives CDR1 SEHNR, CDR2 FQNEAQ (reference sequence). J lost 1 base, V lost 3 bases, and 3 bases had no gene match. The CDR3 is 16 residues long. CDR3 sequence reads: CASSFRQGASYNEQFF. The CDR3 DNA reads as TGTGCCAGCAGCTTCCGACAGGGGGCTTCCTACAATGAGCAGTTCTTC. The full variable domain, completed using reference TRBV7-9 and TRBJ2-1, is DTGVSQNPRHKITKRGQNVTFRCDPISEHNRLYWYRQTLGQGPEFLTYFQNEAQLEKSRLLSDRFSAERPKGSFSTLEIQRTEQGDSAMYLCASSFRQGASYNEQFFGPGTRLTVL.

In its sample, this clonotype was seen a few times. V is TRBV27 and J is TRBJ1-2; the D is unclear. The CDR3 covers 14 residues. Trimming shortened V by 6 bases and J by 2 bases, and 13 bases separated the two germline ends. CDR1 and CDR2 (germline): MNHEY, SMNVEV (reference sequence). The CDR3 reads CASSLKPQNYGYTF. CDR3 sequence (DNA): TGTGCCAGCAGCCTAAAACCCCAAAACTATGGCTACACCTTC.

This clonotype was seen more than once but under ten times. The chain joins TRBV6-2 or TRBV6-3 to TRBJ1-1; possible D gene TRBD1, 6 bases. V lost 6 bases and J 4 bases, leaving 12 bases between the germline ends. Germline assignment: CDR1 MNHEY and CDR2 SVGEGT. CDR3 length: 13 amino acids. CDR3 region: CASSSGEATEAFF. The CDR3 DNA reads as TGTGCCAGCAGCTCAGGGGAGGCCACTGAAGCTTTCTTT.

This clonotype has only a few counts. The chain joins TRBV6-1 to TRBJ2-7; D tentatively fits TRBD1 or TRBD2 (5 bases each). Deletions cut 6 bases from V and 4 bases from J, with 16 bases between. The CDR3 is made up of 14 amino acids. Germline-derived CDR1 and CDR2 are MNHNS and SASEGT. The CDR3 DNA sequence: TGTGCCAGCAGCGAAACCGGGACGGGATACGAGCAGTACTTC. Translation: CASSETGTGYEQYF.

The V gene is TRBV12-3 or TRBV12-4, the J gene TRBJ1-5; D is unresolved. The CDR3 is 15 residues long. V lost 5 bases to trimming and J lost 9 bases, with 20 bases between them. This CDR3 reads CASSPGNRRAPPQHF. The CDR3 nucleotides are TGTGCCAGCAGTCCGGGCAACCGGCGGGCTCCGCCCCAGCATTTT.

The CDR3 region is CSAREDSYEQYF. For the CDR3, the DNA is TGCAGTGCTAGAGAGGACTCCTACGAGCAGTACTTC. The chain combines TRBV20-1 with TRBJ2-7; D gene unclear. The CDR3 length is 12 residues. Trimming shortened V by 0 bases and J by 0 bases, and 3 bases separated the two germline ends. Germline V gene sequence: CDR1 DFQATT, CDR2 SNEGSKA (reference sequence).

The chain couples TRBV20-1 to TRBJ2-5; no definite D call. V was clipped by 2 bases and J by 2 bases, with 15 bases between them. The CDR3 loop spans 15 amino acids. Germline lookup yields CDR1 DFQATT and CDR2 SNEGSKA (reference sequence). Here the CDR3 reads CSARNLGQTQETQYF. The CDR3 nucleotides read TGCAGTGCTAGAAATCTAGGCCAAACACAAGAGACCCAGTACTTC.